This T cell receptor (beta chain) was identified in a study of read filtering for tumor transcriptome and immune sequencing. Study overall: Mean patient age was roughly 66 years, range about 47 to 85; roughly 18 male, some 14 female. Study outcomes and limitations: Roughly 80% of IR-seq clonotypes had one read, totaling 3% to 4% of reads; RNA-seq: about 70% and 40%. RNA-seq captured clonotypes less deeply and reliably than IR-seq.

Molecular barcoded adaptors covering alpha/delta and beta/gamma chains were used on roughly 400 ng RNA. TCRdb independently ran MiXCR on the reads; one entry per CDR3 protein. Here the sample spans roughly 6,000 distinct CDR3 sequences, around 22% being singletons. A remark on this clonotype: Its antigen remains unknown. A much bigger clone sits one base away, suggesting this may be a read error.

Sampling of bone marrow took place during active disease in every patient. This clonotype was obtained from a donor at least 40 years old with multiple myeloma. Sequencing was done on a sample of a population of CD138-negative cells sorted from bone marrow.

The DNA for the CDR3 is TGCAGTGTTTGGATTCCGGGACAGGGTAGAGAAGCTTTCTTT. This sequence encodes CSVWIPGQGREAFF. The V gene is TRBV20-1, the J gene TRBJ1-1, with 9 bases identical to TRBD1. Trimming removed 7 bases from V and 8 bases from J; junction bases left unmatched: 14. Germline values: CDR1 DFQATT, CDR2 SNEGSKA (reference sequence). This CDR3 contains 14 residues.